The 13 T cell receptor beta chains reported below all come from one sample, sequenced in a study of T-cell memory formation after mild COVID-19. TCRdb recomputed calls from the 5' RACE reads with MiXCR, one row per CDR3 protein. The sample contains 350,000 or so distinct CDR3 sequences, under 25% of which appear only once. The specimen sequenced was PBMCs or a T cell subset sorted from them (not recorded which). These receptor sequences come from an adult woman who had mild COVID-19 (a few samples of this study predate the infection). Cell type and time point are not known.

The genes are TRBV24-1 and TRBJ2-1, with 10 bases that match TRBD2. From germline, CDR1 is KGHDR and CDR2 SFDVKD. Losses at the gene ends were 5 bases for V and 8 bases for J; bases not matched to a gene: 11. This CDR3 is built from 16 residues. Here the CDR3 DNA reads TGTGCCACCAGTGCCTACCTAGCGGGAGATGTCCATGAGCAGTTCTTC. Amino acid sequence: CATSAYLAGDVHEQFF.

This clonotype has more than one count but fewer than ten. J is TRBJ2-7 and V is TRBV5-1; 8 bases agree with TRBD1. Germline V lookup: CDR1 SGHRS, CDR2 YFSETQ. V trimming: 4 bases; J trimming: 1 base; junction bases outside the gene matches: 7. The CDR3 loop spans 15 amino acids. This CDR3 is CASSRTTGGSYEQYF. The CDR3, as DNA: TGCGCCAGCAGCCGAACAACAGGGGGGTCCTACGAGCAGTACTTC.

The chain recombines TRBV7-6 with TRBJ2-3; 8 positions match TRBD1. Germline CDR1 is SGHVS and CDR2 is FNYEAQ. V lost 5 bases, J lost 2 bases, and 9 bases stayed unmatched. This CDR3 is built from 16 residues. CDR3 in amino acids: CASSIWTGIDTDTQYF. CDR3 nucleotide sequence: TGTGCCAGCAGCATATGGACAGGGATTGACACAGATACGCAGTATTTT.

CDR3 DNA: TGTGCCACCAGCAGGCAGGGACAGTTGGTCGGTGAAAAACTGTTTTTT. Residues: CATSRQGQLVGEKLFF. The V call is TRBV15, the J call TRBJ1-4; 7 nucleotides line up with TRBD1. V was clipped by 3 bases and J by 7 bases; unmatched bases: 11. The CDR3 is made up of 16 amino acids. Germline V gives CDR1 LNHNV, CDR2 YYDKDF (reference sequence). Based on the CDR3 plus reference TRBV15 and TRBJ1-4, the full variable domain is DAMVIQNPRYQVTQFGKPVTLSCSQTLNHNVMYWYQQKSSQAPKLLFHYYDKDFNNEADTPDNFQSRRPNTSFCFLDIRSPGLGDTAMYLCATSRQGQLVGEKLFFGSGTQLSVL.

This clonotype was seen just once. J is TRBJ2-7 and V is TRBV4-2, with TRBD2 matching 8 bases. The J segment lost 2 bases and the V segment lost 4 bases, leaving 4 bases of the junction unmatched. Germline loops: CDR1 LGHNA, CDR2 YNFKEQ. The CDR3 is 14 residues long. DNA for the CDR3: TGTGCCAGCAGCCCTAAGCGGGGGACCTACGAGCAGTACTTC. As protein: CASSPKRGTYEQYF.

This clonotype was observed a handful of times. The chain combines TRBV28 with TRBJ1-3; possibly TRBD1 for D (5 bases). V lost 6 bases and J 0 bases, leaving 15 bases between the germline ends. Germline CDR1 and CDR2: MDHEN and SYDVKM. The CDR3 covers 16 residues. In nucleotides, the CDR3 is TGTGCCAGCAGAAGGGGCCAACACCGCTCTGGAAACACCATATATTTT. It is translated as CASRRGQHRSGNTIYF.

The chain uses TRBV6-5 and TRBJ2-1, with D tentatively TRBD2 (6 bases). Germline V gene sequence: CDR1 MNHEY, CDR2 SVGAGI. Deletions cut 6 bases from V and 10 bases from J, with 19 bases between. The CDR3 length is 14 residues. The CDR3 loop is CASRPSGGAGEQFF. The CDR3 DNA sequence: TGTGCCAGCAGGCCGAGCGGCGGGGCAGGGGAGCAGTTCTTC.

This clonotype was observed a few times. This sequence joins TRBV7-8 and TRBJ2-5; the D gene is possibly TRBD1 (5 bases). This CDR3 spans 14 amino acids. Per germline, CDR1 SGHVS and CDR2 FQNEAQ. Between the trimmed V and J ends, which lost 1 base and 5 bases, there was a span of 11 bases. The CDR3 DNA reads TGTGCCAGCAGCTTAGTGGTGCAGGGTGAGACCCAGTACTTC. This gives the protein CASSLVVQGETQYF. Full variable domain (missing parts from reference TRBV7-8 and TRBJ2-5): GAGVSQSPRYKVAKRGQDVALRCDPISGHVSLFWYQQALGQGPEFLTYFQNEAQLDKSGLPSDRFFAERPEGSVSTLKIQRTQQEDSAVYLCASSLVVQGETQYFGPGTRLLVL.

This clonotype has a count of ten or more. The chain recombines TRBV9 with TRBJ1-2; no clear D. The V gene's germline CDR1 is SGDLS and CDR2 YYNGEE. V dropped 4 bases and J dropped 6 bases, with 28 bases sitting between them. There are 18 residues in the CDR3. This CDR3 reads CASSPFALGSGAGHGYTF. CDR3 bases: TGTGCCAGCAGCCCCTTTGCTCTAGGATCGGGAGCTGGCCATGGCTACACCTTC. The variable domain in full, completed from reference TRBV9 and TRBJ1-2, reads DSGVTQTPKHLITATGQRVTLRCSPRSGDLSVYWYQQSLDQGLQFLIQYYNGEERAKGNILERFSAQQFPDLHSELNLSSLELGDSALYFCASSPFALGSGAGHGYTFGSGTRLTVV.

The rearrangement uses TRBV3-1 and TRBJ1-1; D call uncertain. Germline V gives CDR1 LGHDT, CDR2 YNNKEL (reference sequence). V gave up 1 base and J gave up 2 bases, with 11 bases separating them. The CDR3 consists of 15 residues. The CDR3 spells CASSQVGSPNTEAFF. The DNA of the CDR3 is TGTGCCAGCAGCCAAGTGGGGTCACCTAACACTGAAGCTTTCTTT.

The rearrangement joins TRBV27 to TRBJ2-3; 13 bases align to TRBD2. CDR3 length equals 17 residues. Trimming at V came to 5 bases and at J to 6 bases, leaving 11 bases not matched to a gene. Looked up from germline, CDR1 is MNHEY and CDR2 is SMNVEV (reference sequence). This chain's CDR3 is CASSLLGGLAGVDTQYF. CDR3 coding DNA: TGTGCCAGCAGTCTACTAGGCGGACTAGCGGGAGTGGATACGCAGTATTTT.

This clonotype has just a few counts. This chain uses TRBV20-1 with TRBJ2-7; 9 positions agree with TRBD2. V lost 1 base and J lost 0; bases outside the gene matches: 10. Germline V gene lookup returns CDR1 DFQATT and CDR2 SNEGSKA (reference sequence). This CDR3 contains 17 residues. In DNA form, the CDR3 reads TGCAGTGCTAGAGGGGGACTAGCATACCCAATCTCCTACGAGCAGTACTTC. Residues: CSARGGLAYPISYEQYF.

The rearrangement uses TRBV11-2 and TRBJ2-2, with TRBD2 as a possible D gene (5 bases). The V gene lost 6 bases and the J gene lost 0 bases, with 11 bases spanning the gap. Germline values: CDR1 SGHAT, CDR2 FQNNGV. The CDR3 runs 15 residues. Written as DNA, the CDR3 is TGTGCCAGCAGGAAACTAGACGCGAACACCGGGGAGCTGTTTTTT. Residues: CASRKLDANTGELFF.